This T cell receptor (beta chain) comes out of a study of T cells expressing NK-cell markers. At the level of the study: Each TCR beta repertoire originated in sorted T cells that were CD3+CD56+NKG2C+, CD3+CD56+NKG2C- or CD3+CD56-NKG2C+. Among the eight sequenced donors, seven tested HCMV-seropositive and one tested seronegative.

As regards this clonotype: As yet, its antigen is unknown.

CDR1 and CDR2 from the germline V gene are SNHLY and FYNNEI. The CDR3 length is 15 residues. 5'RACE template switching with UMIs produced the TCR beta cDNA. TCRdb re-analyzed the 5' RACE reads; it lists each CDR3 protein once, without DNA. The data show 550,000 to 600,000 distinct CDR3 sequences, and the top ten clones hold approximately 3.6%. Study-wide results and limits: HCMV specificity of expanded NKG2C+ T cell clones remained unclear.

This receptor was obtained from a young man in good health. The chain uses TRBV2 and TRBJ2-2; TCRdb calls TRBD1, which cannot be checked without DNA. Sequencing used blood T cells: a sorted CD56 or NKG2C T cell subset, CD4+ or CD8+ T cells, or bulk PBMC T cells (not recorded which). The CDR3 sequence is CASGRGLQNTGELFF.